Listed below are T cell receptor beta chains from one sample, sequenced in a study of a mutant IDH1 vaccine in newly diagnosed glioma. No antigen is known for these receptors. Clones were sequenced by immunoSEQ multiplex PCR, and TCRdb holds only the in-frame ones, with some missing. The table lists about 40,000 clones, approximately 93% of them singletons. The source material was PBMCs, sampled from a glioma patient whose treatment included an IDH1 peptide vaccine. These receptors were taken from a man aged 50 to 59 with glioma. Both conserved end residues are part of each CDR3. Fields, in order: D gene, J gene, clone size, V gene, CDR3 protein, CDR3 DNA. The D gene is left open where the match is weak. Rows may omit the clone size; those that give it use once, few, many or a size class.

NA,TRBJ2-1,NA,TRBV7-9,CASSLGVRPSYNEQFF,TGTGCCAGCAGCTTAGGGGTCAGACCCTCCTACAATGAGCAGTTCTTC
NA,TRBJ1-6,NA,TRBV19,CASNEKQKNSPLHF,TGTGCCAGTAATGAGAAACAGAAAAATTCACCCCTCCACTTT
NA,TRBJ2-1,NA,TRBV6-1,CASSEAWGSYNEQFF,TGTGCCAGCAGTGAAGCGTGGGGCTCCTACAATGAGCAGTTCTTC
NA,TRBJ2-3,NA,TRBV5-1,CASSPTLGGEVADTQYF,TGCGCCAGCAGCCCAACCCTTGGCGGAGAGGTCGCAGATACGCAGTATTTT
NA,TRBJ2-7,NA,TRBV6-5,CASSFRAGIEQYF,TGTGCCAGCAGTTTCCGGGCGGGGATAGAGCAGTACTTC
NA,TRBJ2-7,NA,TRBV7-9,CASSTTGTLSEQYF,TGTGCCAGCAGCACGACCGGGACGCTCTCCGAGCAGTACTTC
NA,TRBJ1-2,NA,TRBV6-7,CASRADRNYGYTF,TGTGCCAGCAGGGCAGACAGGAACTATGGCTACACCTTC
NA,TRBJ2-7,NA,TRBV7-6,CASSPRPQGGYEQYF,TGTGCCAGCAGTCCCAGGCCCCAGGGGGGCTACGAGCAGTACTTC
NA,TRBJ2-7,NA,TRBV30,CAWSPGVFYEQYF,TGTGCCTGGAGTCCAGGGGTATTCTACGAGCAGTACTTC
NA,TRBJ2-3,NA,TRBV6-5,CASSLPSDTQYF,TGTGCCAGCAGTCTCCCTTCAGATACGCAGTATTTT
TRBD1,TRBJ1-4,NA,TRBV7-9,CASSNWTGGDEKLFF,TGTGCCAGCAGCAACTGGACAGGGGGGGATGAAAAACTGTTTTTT
TRBD1,TRBJ1-2,NA,TRBV15,CATSRDTGQSSDYGYTF,TGTGCCACCAGCAGAGATACGGGACAGTCTTCGGACTATGGCTACACCTTC
NA,TRBJ2-2,NA,TRBV4-2,CASSQETGSNTGELFF,TGTGCCAGCAGCCAAGAAACAGGTTCGAACACCGGGGAGCTGTTTTTT
NA,TRBJ1-5,once,TRBV28,CASREQAAAEHQPQHF,TGTGCCAGCAGAGAACAGGCTGCCGCTGAACATCAGCCCCAGCATTTT
TRBD2,TRBJ2-7,NA,TRBV28,CASSLWGSGTSGRSWEQYF,TGTGCCAGCAGTTTATGGGGCTCCGGGACTAGCGGGAGGTCCTGGGAGCAGTACTTC
NA,TRBJ2-2,NA,TRBV6-5,CASSPRIGELFF,TGTGCCAGCAGCCCCCGAATCGGGGAGCTGTTTTTT
TRBD1,TRBJ1-2,NA,TRBV5-1,CASSSDRGVGYTF,TGCGCCAGCAGCTCTGACAGGGGCGTAGGCTACACCTTC
NA,TRBJ1-3,NA,TRBV5-1,CASSFGPAAGNTIYF,TGCGCCAGCAGCTTCGGACCGGCAGCTGGAAACACCATATATTTT
NA,TRBJ1-1,few,TRBV19,CASRYGANTEAFF,TGTGCCAGTAGGTATGGGGCGAACACTGAAGCTTTCTTT
TRBD1,TRBJ1-1,NA,TRBV28,CASTGQGWTEAFF,TGTGCCAGCACAGGACAGGGTTGGACTGAAGCTTTCTTT
TRBD2,TRBJ2-7,NA,TRBV30,CAWSKGRTSGRTNPYEQYF,TGTGCCTGGAGTAAAGGACGGACTAGCGGGAGGACCAACCCCTACGAGCAGTACTTC
NA,TRBJ1-2,few,TRBV30,CAWRRANYGYTF,TGTGCCTGGAGACGGGCTAACTATGGCTACACCTTC